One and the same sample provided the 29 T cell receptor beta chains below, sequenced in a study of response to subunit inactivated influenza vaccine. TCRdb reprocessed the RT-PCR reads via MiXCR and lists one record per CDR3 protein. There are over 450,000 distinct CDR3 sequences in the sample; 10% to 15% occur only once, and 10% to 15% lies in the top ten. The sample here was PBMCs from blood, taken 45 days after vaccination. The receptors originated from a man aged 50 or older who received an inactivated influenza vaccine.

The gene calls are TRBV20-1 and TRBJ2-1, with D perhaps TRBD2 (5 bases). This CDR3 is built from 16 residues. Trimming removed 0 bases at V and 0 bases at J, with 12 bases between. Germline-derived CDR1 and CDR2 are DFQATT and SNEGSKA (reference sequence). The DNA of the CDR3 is TGCAGTGCTAGAGATCTGGCGGGCAGCTCCTACAATGAGCAGTTCTTC. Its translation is CSARDLAGSSYNEQFF.

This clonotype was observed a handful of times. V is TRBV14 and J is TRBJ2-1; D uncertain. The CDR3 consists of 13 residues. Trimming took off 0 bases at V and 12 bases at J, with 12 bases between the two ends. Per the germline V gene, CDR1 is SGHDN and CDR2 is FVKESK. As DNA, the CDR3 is TGTGCCAGCAGCCAAGATCAACTGGTCTCGCAGTTCTTC. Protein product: CASSQDQLVSQFF.

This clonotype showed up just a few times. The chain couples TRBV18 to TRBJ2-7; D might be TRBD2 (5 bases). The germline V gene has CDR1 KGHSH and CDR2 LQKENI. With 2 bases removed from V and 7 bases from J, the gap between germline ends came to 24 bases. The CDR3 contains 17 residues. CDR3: CASSPRNRLANGGEQYF. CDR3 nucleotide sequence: TGTGCCAGCTCACCAAGGAACCGATTAGCTAATGGCGGGGAGCAGTACTTC.

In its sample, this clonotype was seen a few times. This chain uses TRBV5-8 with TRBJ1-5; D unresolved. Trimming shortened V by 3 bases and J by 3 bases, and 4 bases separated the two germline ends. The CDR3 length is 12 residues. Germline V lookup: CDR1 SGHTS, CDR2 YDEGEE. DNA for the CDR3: TGTGCCAGCAGCTGGGACAATCAGCCCCAGCATTTT. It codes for CASSWDNQPQHF.

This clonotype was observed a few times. The CDR3 DNA reads TGTGCCAGCAAAGGGGGCGAGCAGTACTTC. Its protein is CASKGGEQYF. This rearrangement joins TRBV28 to TRBJ2-7, with a weak D call TRBD1 (6 bases). The V end lost 7 bases, the J end lost 6 bases, and 7 bases lay between the germline ends. The CDR3 length is 10 residues. Germline-derived CDR1 and CDR2 are MDHEN and SYDVKM.

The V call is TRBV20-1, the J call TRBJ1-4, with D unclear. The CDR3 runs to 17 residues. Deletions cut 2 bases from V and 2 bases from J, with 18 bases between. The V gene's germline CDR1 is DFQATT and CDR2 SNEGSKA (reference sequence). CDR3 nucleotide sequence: TGCAGTGCTAGAACTGATACCAACCGGGGTACTAATGAAAAACTGTTTTTT. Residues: CSARTDTNRGTNEKLFF.

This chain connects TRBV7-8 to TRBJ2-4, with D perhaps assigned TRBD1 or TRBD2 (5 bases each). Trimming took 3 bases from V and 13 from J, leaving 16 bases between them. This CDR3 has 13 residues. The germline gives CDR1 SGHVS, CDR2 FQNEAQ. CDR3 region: CASSFYRDAEQYF. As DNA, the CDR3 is TGTGCCAGCAGCTTTTACCGGGACGCCGAACAGTACTTC. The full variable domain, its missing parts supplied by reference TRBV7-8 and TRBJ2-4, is GAGVSQSPRYKVAKRGQDVALRCDPISGHVSLFWYQQALGQGPEFLTYFQNEAQLDKSGLPSDRFFAERPEGSVSTLKIQRTQQEDSAVYLCASSFYRDAEQYFGAGTRLSVL.

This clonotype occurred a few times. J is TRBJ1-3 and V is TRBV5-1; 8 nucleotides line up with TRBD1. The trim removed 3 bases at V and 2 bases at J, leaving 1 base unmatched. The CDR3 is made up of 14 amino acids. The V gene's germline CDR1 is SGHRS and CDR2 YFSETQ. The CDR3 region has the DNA TGCGCCAGCAGCTCGGACAGGGCTGGAAACACCATATATTTT. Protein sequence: CASSSDRAGNTIYF.

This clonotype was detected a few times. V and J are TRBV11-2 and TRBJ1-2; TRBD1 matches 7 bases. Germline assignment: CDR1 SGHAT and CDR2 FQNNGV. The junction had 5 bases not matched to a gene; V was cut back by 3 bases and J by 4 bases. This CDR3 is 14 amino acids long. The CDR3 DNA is TGTGCCAGCAGCTTGGAGACAGGGTTCTATGGCTACACCTTC. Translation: CASSLETGFYGYTF.

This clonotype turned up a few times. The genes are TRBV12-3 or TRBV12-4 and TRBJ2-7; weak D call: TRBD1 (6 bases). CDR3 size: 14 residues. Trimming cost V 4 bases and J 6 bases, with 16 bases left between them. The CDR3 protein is CASSYGTTAIEQYF. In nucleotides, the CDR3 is TGTGCCAGCAGTTACGGGACAACTGCCATCGAGCAGTACTTC.

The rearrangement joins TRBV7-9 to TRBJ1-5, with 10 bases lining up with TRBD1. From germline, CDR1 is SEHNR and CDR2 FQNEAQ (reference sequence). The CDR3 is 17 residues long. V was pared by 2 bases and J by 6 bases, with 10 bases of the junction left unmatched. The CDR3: CASSLWLGQGLSQPQHF. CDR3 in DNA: TGTGCCAGCAGCTTATGGCTGGGACAGGGGCTTAGTCAGCCCCAGCATTTT. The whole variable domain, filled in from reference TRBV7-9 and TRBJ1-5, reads DTGVSQNPRHKITKRGQNVTFRCDPISEHNRLYWYRQTLGQGPEFLTYFQNEAQLEKSRLLSDRFSAERPKGSFSTLEIQRTEQGDSAMYLCASSLWLGQGLSQPQHFGDGTRLSIL.

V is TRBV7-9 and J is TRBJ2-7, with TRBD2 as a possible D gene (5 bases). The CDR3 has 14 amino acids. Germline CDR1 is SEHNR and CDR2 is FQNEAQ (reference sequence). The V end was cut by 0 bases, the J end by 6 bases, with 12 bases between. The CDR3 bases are TGTGCCAGCAGCTTAGCAGGGAGCAATCTCGAGCAGTACTTC. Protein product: CASSLAGSNLEQYF.

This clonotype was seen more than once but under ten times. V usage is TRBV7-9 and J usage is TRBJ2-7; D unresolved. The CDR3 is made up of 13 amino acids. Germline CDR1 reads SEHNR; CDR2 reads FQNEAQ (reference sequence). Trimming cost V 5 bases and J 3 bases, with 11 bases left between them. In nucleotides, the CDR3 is TGTGCCAGCAGCCCTACCCCCATCTACGAGCAGTACTTC. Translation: CASSPTPIYEQYF.

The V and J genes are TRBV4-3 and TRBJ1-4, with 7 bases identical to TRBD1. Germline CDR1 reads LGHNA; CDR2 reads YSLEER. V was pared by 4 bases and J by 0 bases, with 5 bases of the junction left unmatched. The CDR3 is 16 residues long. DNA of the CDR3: TGCGCCAGCAGCCGAGACAGGGCGGCAACTAATGAAAAACTGTTTTTT. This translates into CASSRDRAATNEKLFF.

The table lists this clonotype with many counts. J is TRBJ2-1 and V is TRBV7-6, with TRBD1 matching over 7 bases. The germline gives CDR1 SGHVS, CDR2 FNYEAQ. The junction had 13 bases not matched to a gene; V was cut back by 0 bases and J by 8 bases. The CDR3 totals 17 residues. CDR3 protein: CASSLASRTGFLDEQFF. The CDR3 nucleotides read TGTGCCAGCAGCTTAGCGTCCAGGACAGGATTCTTGGATGAGCAGTTCTTC.

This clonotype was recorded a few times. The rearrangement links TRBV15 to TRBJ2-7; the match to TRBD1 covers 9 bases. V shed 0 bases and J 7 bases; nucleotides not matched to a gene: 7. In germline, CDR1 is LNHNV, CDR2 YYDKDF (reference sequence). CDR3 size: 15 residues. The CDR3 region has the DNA TGTGCCACCAGCAGAGATTTGGGACAGGGTCGGGAGCAGTACTTC. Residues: CATSRDLGQGREQYF.

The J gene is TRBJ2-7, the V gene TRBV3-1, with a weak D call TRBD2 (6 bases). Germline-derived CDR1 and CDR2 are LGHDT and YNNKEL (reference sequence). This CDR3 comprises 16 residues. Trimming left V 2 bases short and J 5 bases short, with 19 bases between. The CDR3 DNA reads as TGTGCCAGCAGCCAAAAGGGAGGAAGTGTGATGAACGAGCAGTACTTC. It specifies CASSQKGGSVMNEQYF.

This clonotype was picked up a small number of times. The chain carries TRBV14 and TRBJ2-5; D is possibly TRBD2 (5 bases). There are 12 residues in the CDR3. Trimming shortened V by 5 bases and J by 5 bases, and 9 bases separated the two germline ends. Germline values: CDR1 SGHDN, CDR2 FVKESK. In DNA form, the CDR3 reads TGTGCCAGCAGCTATGGGGAGGAGACCCAGTACTTC. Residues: CASSYGEETQYF.

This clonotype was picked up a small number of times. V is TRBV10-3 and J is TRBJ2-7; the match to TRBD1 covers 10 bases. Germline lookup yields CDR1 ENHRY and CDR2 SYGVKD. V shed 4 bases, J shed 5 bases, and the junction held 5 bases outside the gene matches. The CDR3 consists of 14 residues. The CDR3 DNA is TGTGCCATCAGTGTAAGGGACAGGGGAAACGAGCAGTACTTC. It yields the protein CAISVRDRGNEQYF.

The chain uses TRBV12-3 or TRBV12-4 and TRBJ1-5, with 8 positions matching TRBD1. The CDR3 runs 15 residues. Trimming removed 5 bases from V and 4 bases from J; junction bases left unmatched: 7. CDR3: CASSRTGGGNQPQHF. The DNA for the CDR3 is TGTGCCAGCAGTCGCACAGGGGGAGGGAATCAGCCCCAGCATTTT.

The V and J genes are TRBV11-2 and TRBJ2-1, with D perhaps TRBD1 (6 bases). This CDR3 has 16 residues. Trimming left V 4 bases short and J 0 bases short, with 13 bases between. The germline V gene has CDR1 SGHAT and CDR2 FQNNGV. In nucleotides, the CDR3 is TGTGCCAGCAGCTCACCACAGGGTAGCTCCTACAATGAGCAGTTCTTC. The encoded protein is CASSSPQGSSYNEQFF.

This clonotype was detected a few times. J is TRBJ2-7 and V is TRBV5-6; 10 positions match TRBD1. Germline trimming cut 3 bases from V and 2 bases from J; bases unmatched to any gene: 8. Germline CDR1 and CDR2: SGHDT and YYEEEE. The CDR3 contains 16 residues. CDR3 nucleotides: TGTGCCAGCAGCTCTTCGTGGGACAGGGGTACCTACGAGCAGTACTTC. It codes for CASSSSWDRGTYEQYF. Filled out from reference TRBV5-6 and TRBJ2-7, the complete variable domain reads DAGVTQSPTHLIKTRGQQVTLRCSPKSGHDTVSWYQQALGQGPQFIFQYYEEEERQRGNFPDRFSGHQFPNYSSELNVNALLLGDSALYLCASSSSWDRGTYEQYFGPGTRLTVT.

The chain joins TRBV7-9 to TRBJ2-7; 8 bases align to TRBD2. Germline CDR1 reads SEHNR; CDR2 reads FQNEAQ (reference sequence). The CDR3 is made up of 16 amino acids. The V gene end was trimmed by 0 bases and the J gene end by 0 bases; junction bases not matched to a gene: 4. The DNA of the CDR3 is TGTGCCAGCAGCTTAGCGTCAGCGGGGGCCTCCTACGAGCAGTACTTC. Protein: CASSLASAGASYEQYF. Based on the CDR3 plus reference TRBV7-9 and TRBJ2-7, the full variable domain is DTGVSQNPRHKITKRGQNVTFRCDPISEHNRLYWYRQTLGQGPEFLTYFQNEAQLEKSRLLSDRFSAERPKGSFSTLEIQRTEQGDSAMYLCASSLASAGASYEQYFGPGTRLTVT.

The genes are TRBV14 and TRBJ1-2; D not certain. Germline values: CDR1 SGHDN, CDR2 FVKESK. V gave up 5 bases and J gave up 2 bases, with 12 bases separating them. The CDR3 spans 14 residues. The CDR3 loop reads CASSDLTTNYGYTF. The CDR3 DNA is TGTGCCAGCAGCGATTTGACCACCAACTATGGCTACACCTTC.

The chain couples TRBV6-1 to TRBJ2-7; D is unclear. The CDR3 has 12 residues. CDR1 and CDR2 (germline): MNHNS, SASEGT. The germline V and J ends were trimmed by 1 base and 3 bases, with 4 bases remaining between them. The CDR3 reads CASSEGFYEQYF. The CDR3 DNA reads TGTGCCAGCAGTGAAGGTTTCTACGAGCAGTACTTC.

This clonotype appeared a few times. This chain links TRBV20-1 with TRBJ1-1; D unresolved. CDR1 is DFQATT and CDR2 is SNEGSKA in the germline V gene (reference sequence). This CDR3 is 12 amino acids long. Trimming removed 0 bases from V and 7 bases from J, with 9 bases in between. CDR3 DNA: TGCAGTGCTAGAGAGCAGTACTATGAAGCTTTCTTT. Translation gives CSAREQYYEAFF.

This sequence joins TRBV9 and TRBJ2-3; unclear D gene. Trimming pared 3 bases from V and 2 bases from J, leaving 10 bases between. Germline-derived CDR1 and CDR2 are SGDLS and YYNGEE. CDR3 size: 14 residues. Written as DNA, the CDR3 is TGTGCCAGCAGCGGAGCAGGAGCCACAGATACGCAGTATTTT. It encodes CASSGAGATDTQYF. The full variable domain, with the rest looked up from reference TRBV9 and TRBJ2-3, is DSGVTQTPKHLITATGQRVTLRCSPRSGDLSVYWYQQSLDQGLQFLIQYYNGEERAKGNILERFSAQQFPDLHSELNLSSLELGDSALYFCASSGAGATDTQYFGPGTRLTVL.

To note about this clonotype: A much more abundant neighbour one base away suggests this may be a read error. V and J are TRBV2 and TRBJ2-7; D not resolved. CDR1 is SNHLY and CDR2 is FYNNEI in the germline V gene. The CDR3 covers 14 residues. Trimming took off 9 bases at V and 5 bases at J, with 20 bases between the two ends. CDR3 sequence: CARMEGSPGDEQYF. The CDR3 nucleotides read TGTGCCAGAATGGAAGGCTCACCCGGCGACGAGCAGTACTTC.

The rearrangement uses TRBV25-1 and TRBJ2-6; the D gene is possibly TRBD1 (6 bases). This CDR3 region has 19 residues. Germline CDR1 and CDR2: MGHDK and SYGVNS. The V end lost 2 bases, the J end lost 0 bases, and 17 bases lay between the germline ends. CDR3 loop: CASSETVETGASGANVLTF. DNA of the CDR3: TGTGCCAGCAGTGAAACCGTGGAGACAGGTGCCTCTGGGGCCAACGTCCTGACTTTC.